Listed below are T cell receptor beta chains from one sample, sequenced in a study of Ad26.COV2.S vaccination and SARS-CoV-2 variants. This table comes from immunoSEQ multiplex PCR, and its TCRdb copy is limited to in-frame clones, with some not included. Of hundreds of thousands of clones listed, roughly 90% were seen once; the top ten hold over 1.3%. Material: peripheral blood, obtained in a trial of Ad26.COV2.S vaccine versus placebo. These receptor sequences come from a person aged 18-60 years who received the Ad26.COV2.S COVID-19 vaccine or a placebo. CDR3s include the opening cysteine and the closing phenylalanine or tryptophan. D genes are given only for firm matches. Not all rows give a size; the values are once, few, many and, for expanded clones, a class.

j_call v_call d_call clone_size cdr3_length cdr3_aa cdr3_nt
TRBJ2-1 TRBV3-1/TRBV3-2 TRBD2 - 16 CASSQVIGGAYNEQFF TGTGCCAGCAGCCAAGTAATCGGGGGGGCCTACAATGAGCAGTTCTTC
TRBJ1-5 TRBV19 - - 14 CASSTPGSNQPQHF TGTGCCAGTAGCACCCCGGGTTCGAATCAGCCCCAGCATTTT
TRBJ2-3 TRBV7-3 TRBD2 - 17 CASRKGSSGDRADTQYF TGTGCCAGCCGGAAGGGGTCTAGCGGGGATCGGGCAGATACGCAGTATTTT
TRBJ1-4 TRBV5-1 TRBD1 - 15 CASSFQGAANEKLFF TGCGCCAGCAGCTTCCAGGGGGCAGCTAATGAAAAACTGTTTTTT
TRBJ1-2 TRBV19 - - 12 CASSIDNYGYTF TGTGCCAGTAGTATAGATAACTATGGCTACACCTTC
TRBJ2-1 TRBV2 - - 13 CASLWAPDNEQFF TGTGCCAGCTTGTGGGCGCCAGACAATGAGCAGTTCTTC
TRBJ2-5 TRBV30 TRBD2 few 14 CACTSGGAYETQYF TGTGCCTGCACTAGCGGGGGGGCCTATGAGACCCAGTACTTC
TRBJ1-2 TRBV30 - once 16 CAWSVTGAGSNYGYTF TGTGCCTGGAGTGTAACGGGCGCAGGGTCGAACTATGGCTACACCTTC
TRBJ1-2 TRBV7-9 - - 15 CASSLGGAVKYGYTF TGTGCCAGCAGCTTAGGGGGGGCCGTCAAGTATGGCTACACCTTC
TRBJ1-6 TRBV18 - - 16 CASSPRQALLNSPLHF TGTGCCAGCTCACCACGACAGGCCCTGTTAAATTCACCCCTCCACTTT
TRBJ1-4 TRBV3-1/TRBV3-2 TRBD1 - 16 CASSQDFGTGSEKLFF TGTGCCAGCAGCCAAGACTTCGGGACAGGCAGCGAAAAACTGTTTTTT
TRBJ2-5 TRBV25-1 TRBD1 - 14 CASRKGQGVETQYF TGTGCCAGCAGAAAGGGACAGGGTGTAGAGACCCAGTACTTC
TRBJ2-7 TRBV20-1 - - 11 CSARDTLEQYF TGCAGTGCTAGAGATACTCTCGAGCAGTACTTC
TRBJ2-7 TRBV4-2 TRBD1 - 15 CASGNTGTDFHEQYF TGTGCCAGCGGAAATACCGGGACAGATTTCCACGAGCAGTACTTC
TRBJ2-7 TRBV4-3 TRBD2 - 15 CASSQISGGAYEQYF TGCGCCAGCAGCCAGATCAGCGGGGGGGCCTACGAGCAGTACTTC
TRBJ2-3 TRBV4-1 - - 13 CASSQEVADTQYF TGCGCCAGCAGCCAAGAGGTGGCAGATACGCAGTATTTT
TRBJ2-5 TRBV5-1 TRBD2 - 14 CASRLAGHQETQYF TGCGCCAGCAGACTAGCGGGACACCAAGAGACCCAGTACTTC
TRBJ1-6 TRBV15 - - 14 CATSSHQLNSPLHF TGTGCCACCAGCAGTCATCAGCTGAATTCACCCCTCCACTTT
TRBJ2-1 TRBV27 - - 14 CASNPGWGYDEQFF TGTGCCAGCAACCCGGGATGGGGGTACGATGAGCAGTTCTTC
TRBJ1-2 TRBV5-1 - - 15 CASSLGRGANYGYTF TGCGCCAGCAGCTTGGGCAGGGGTGCTAACTATGGCTACACCTTC
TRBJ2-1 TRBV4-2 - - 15 CASSQDGPGNDEQFF TGTGCCAGCAGCCAAGATGGGCCGGGTAACGATGAGCAGTTCTTC
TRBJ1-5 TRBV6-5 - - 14 CASSPMGANQPQHF TGTGCCAGCAGTCCAATGGGGGCTAATCAGCCCCAGCATTTT